This TCR beta chain was recorded in a study of metastatic and nonmetastatic thyroid tumors. Study details: Repertoires were compared across blood and tumor or nodule tissue from malignant and benign thyroid patients. Findings of the study overall: TCR beta diversity was reportedly significantly higher in malignant thyroid tumors than benign nodules, in blood and tumor.

Among the patients, none had received any treatment before thyroid surgery. This CDR3 is 17 amino acids long. CDR1 LNHDA and CDR2 SQIVND come from the germline V gene (reference sequence). Regarding this clone: Its antigen is unknown. Relative to the germline gene, one junction end is altered; a read error may explain this.

In the study's own analysis: Clinicopathological groups supplied CDR3 differences that were used to build a distant-metastasis classifier for papillary thyroid cancer. TCRdb re-called the PCR reads with MiXCR. The V and J calls and clone size come from TCRdb's table, not from the authors' own analysis. The sample contains about 40,000 clones, 16% of which appear only once. Specimen: blood. This sequence joins TRBV19 and TRBJ2-1, with a tentative D call TRBD2 (5 bases). This receptor was obtained from a female donor with papillary thyroid cancer or a benign thyroid nodule (not recorded which). Some clones in this sample may be carry-over from other donors' samples. CDR3 in amino acids: CASSICNLAGGYNEQSF. DNA for the CDR3: TGTGCCAGTAGTATCTGCAATCTAGCTGGAGGCTACAATGAGCAGTCCTTC. Full variable domain (outside the CDR3, taken from reference TRBV19 and TRBJ2-1): DGGITQSPKYLFRKEGQNVTLSCEQNLNHDAMYWYRQDPGQGLRLIYYSQIVNDFQKGDIAEGYSVSREKKESFPLTVTSAQKNPTAFYLCASSICNLAGGYNEQSFGPGTRLTVL.